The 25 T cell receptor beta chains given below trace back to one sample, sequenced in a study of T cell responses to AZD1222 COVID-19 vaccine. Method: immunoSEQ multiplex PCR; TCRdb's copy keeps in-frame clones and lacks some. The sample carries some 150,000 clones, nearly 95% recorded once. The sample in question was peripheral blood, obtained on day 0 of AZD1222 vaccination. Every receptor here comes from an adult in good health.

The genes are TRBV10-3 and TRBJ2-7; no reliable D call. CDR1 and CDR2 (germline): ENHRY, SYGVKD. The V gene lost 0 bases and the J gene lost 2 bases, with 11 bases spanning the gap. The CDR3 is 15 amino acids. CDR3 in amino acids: CAISESRERPYEQYF. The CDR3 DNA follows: TGTGCCATCAGTGAGTCTAGAGAACGGCCCTACGAGCAGTACTTC.

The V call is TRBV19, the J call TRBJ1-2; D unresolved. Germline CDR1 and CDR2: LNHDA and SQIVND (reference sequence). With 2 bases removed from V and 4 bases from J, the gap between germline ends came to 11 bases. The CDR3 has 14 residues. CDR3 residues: CASSISRRGYGYTF. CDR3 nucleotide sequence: TGTGCCAGTAGTATATCCCGGCGCGGCTATGGCTACACCTTC.

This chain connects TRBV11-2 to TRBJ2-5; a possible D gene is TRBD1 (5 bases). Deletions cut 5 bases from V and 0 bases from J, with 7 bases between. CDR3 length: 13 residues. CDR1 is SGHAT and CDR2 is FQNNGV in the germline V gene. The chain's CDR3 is CASSVDNQETQYF. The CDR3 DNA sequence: TGTGCCAGCAGCGTGGACAACCAAGAGACCCAGTACTTC.

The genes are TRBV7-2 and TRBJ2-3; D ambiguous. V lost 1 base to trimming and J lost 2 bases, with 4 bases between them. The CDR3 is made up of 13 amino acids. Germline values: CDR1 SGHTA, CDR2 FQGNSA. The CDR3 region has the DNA TGTGCCAGCAGCTTAGACACCACAGATACGCAGTATTTT. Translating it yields CASSLDTTDTQYF.

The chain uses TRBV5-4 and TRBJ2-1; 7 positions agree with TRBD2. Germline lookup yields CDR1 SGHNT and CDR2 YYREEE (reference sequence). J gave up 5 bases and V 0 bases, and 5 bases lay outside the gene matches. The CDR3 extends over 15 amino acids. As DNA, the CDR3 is TGTGCCAGCAGCTTGGTGCCTAGCGGAAACAATGAGCAGTTCTTC. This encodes CASSLVPSGNNEQFF.

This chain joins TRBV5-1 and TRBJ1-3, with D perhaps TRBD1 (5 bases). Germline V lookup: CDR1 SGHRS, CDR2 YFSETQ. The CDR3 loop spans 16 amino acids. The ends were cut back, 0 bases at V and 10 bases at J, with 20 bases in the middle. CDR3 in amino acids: CASSLGGRGDPWTIYF. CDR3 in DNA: TGCGCCAGCAGCTTGGGTGGCCGTGGGGACCCTTGGACCATATATTTT.

CDR3 sequence reads: CASSPGPTYEQYF. The CDR3 nucleotides are TGTGCCAGCAGCCCCGGACCGACCTACGAGCAGTACTTC. This chain uses TRBV3-1 (or the pseudogene TRBV3-2) with TRBJ2-7; no clear D gene. V was clipped by 4 bases and J by 2 bases, with 9 bases between them. Looked up from germline, CDR1 is LGHDT and CDR2 is YNNKEL (reference sequence). CDR3 length equals 13 residues.

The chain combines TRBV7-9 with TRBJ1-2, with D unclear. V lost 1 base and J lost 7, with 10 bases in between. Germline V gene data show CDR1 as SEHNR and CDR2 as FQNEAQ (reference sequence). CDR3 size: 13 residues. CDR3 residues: CASSLGVTVGYTF. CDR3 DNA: TGTGCCAGCAGCTTAGGGGTAACCGTTGGCTACACCTTC.

CDR3 nucleotides: TGTGCCAGCCGGGGACTAGTATGGGGCCGGGCCGGCTACACCTTC. Protein sequence: CASRGLVWGRAGYTF. This chain connects TRBV19 to TRBJ1-2, with a weak D call TRBD1 (5 bases). This CDR3 comprises 15 residues. The germline CDR1 and CDR2 sequences are LNHDA and SQIVND (reference sequence). The V gene lost 9 bases and the J gene lost 8 bases, with 25 bases spanning the gap.

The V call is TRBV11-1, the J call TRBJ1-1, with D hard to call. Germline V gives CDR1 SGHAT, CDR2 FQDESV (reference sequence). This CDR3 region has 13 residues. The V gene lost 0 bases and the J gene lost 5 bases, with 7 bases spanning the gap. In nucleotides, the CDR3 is TGTGCCAGCAGCTTAGCTGAGAGGACTGAAGCTTTCTTT. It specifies CASSLAERTEAFF.

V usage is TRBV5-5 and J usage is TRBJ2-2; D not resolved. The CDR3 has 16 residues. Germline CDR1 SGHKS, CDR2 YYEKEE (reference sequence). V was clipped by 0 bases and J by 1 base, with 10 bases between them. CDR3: CASSLVLGMNTGELFF. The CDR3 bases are TGTGCCAGCAGCTTGGTGTTAGGGATGAACACCGGGGAGCTGTTTTTT.

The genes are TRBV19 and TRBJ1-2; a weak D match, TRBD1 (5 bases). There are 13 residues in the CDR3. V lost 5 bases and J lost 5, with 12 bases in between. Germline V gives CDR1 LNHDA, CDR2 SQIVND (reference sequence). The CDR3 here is CASSLREPYGYTF. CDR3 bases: TGTGCCAGTAGTCTCAGGGAACCTTATGGCTACACCTTC.

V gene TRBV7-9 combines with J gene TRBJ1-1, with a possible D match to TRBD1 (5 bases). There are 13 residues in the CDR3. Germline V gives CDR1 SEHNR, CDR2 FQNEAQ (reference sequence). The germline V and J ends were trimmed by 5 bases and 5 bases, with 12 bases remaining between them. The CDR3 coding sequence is TGTGCCAGCAGCAGGGGTGGGGGGACTGAAGCTTTCTTT. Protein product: CASSRGGGTEAFF.

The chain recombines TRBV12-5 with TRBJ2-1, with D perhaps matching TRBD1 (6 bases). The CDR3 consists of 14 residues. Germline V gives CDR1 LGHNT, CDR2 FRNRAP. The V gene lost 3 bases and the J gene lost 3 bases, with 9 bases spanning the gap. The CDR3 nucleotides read TGTGCTAGTGGTTTACGGGGACACTACAATGAGCAGTTCTTC. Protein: CASGLRGHYNEQFF.

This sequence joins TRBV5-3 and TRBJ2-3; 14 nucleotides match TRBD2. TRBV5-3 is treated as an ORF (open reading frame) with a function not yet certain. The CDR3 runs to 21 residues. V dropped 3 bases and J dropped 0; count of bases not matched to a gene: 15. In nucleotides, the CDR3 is TGTGCCAGAAGCTCCACCGGGACTAGCGGGAGACGGGTGAGGAGCACAGATACGCAGTATTTT. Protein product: CARSSTGTSGRRVRSTDTQYF.

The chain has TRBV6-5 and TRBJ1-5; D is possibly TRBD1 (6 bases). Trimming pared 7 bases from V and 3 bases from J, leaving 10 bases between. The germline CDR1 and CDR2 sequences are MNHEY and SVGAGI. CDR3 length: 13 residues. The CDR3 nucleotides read TGTGCCAGCACCGGACAGCTCAATCAGCCCCAGCATTTT. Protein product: CASTGQLNQPQHF.

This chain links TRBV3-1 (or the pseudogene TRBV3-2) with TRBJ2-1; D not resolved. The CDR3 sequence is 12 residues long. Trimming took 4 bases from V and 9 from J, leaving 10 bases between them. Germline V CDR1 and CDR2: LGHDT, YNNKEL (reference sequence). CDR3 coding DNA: TGTGCCAGCAGCCCTCGCTTGGGTGAGCAGTTCTTC. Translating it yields CASSPRLGEQFF.

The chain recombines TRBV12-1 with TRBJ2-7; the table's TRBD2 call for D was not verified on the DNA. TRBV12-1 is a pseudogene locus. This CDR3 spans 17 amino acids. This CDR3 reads CASTSLSAGTFSYEQYF. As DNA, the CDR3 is TGTGCCAGCACCTCCCTCTCCGCCGGGACTTTTTCCTACGAGCAGTACTTC.

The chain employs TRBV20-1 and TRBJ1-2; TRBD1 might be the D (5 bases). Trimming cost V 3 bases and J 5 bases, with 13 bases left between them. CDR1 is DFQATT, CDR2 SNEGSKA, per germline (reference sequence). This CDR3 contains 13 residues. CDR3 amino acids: CSASETEAYGYTF. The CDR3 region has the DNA TGCAGTGCTAGTGAGACAGAGGCTTATGGCTACACCTTC.

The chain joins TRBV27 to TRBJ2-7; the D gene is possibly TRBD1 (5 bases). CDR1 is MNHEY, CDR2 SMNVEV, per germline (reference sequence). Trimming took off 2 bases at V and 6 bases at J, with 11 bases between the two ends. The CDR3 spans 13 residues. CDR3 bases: TGTGCCAGCAGTTTAATGCAGGGTGGCGAGCAGTACTTC. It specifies CASSLMQGGEQYF.

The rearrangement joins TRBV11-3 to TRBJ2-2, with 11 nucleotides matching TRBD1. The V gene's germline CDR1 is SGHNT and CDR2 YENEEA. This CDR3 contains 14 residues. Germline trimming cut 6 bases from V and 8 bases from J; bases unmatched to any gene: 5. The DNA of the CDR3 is TGTGCCAGCAGTCCTGGGACAGGGGGTGGGGAGCTGTTTTTT. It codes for CASSPGTGGGELFF.

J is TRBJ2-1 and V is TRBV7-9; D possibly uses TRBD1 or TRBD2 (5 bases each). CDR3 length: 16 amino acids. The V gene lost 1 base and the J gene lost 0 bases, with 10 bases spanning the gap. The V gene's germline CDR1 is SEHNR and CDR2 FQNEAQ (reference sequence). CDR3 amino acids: CASSLGDGSSYNEQFF. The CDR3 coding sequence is TGTGCCAGCAGCTTAGGGGACGGAAGCTCCTACAATGAGCAGTTCTTC.

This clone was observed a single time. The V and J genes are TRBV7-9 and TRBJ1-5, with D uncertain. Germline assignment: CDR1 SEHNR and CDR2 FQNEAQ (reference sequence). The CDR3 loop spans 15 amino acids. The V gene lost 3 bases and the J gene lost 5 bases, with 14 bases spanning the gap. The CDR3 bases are TGTGCCAGCAGCTTCGGACCAGGAGATCATCAGCCCCAGCATTTT. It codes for CASSFGPGDHQPQHF.

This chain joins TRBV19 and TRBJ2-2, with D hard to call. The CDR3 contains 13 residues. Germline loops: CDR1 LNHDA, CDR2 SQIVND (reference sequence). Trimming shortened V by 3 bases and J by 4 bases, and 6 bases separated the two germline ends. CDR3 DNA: TGTGCCAGTAGTATGTCAAGCACCGGGGAGCTGTTTTTT. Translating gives CASSMSSTGELFF.

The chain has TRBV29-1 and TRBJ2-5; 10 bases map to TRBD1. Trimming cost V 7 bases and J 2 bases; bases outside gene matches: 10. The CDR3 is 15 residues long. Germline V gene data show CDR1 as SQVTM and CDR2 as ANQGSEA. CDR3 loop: CSGGLTGGVQETQYF. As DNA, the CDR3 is TGCAGCGGCGGCCTGACAGGGGGCGTACAAGAGACCCAGTACTTC.